What follows is one T cell receptor (beta chain) and its context. A much larger clone sits a single nucleotide away, making a read error possible. The conserved closing phenylalanine or tryptophan is absent in this CDR3, likely reflecting a read error. Trimming took off 0 bases at V and 0 bases at J, with 7 bases between the two ends. This CDR3 comprises 15 residues. Germline CDR1 SGHNT, CDR2 YYREEE (reference sequence). This record comes from a study of regulatory T cells in long-lasting Graves disease. Assembly of TCR beta libraries relied on iRepertoire HTBI primers together with Arm-PCR of CDR3 regions. TCRdb reprocessed the multiplex PCR reads with MiXCR, giving one entry per CDR3 protein. Of approximately 250,000 distinct CDR3 sequences listed, around 16% are singletons. Sample time point: newly diagnosed GD, antithyroid drugs for less than 3 months. PBMC RNA was the source of the TCR library. Graves' disease diagnoses followed American Thyroid Association guidelines.

The gene calls are TRBV5-4 and TRBJ2-1, with TRBD1 as a possible D gene (5 bases). This TCR was recovered from a female donor with Graves disease. The material sequenced was peripheral blood mononuclear cells (PBMCs), taken at new diagnosis, from a patient treated with antithyroid drugs. The CDR3 protein is CASSLVGASYNEQFS. The CDR3 DNA reads TGTGCCAGCAGCTTGGTAGGGGCCTCCTACAATGAGCAGTTCTCC.